This TCR beta chain was retrieved from a study of blood T cell repertoires in COVID-19. The CDR3 spans 16 residues. The J segment lost 4 bases and the V segment lost 5 bases, leaving 12 bases of the junction unmatched. Germline CDR1 is KGHDR and CDR2 is SFDVKD. Methods used by the authors: The authors estimated nucleated cell counts from reference gene primer amplification. Profiling relied on immunoSEQ multiplex PCR, and the TCRdb table lists in-frame clones only, not all of them. The V and J calls and the clone size are those of that table, but D and trimming were determined from the DNA. The sample holds 210,000 or so clones; approximately 85% are singletons and the top ten take approximately 8%.

The chain combines TRBV24-1 with TRBJ1-2; 7 bases line up with TRBD1. Sequencing used peripheral blood. The TCR sequence derives from a woman aged 45-65 years with active or convalescent COVID-19. This CDR3 reads CATSAATGDSVYGYTF. CDR3 in DNA: TGTGCCACCAGTGCCGCTACAGGGGATTCGGTCTATGGCTACACCTTC.